This T cell receptor beta chain came from a study of blood T cell repertoires in COVID-19 (dated by TCRdb to the early 2020s). About the full investigation: Collaborator samples came from the United States, Italy and Spain and covered acute and convalescent phases of COVID-19. Sample metadata almost always included a de-identified subject ID, COVID-19 status, age in years and sex. The samples were drawn from the first 160 participants of the ongoing ImmuneRACE study and from 1,254 subjects provided by 6 global collaborators. The repertoires were released in a freely available public database meant as a resource for research on the immune response to SARS-CoV-2. Where available, HLA class I and class II types were taken from metadata supplied by the sample provider and were not determined by assay-based typing. The dataset comprised deeply sampled blood TCRbeta repertoires from subjects exposed to, actively infected with, or recovered from COVID-19. The prospective study material was composed of cDNA or gDNA derived from T cells, B-cell-depleted T cells, or PBMCs. General study outcomes and caveats: How much clinical and demographic metadata was included differed by source and by participant, and the metadata was provided uncurated.

Participants in the prospective study were enrolled through a virtual design, were aged about 18 to 100 years, and lived in 24 United States geographic areas. Cohort assignment in the prospective study relied on participant-reported clinical history from a screening survey and a study questionnaire. Recovered participants in ImmuneRACE Cohort 3 were defined as having two consecutive negative NP/OP PCR tests, clearance from a healthcare professional, or resolution of symptoms. In the prospective study, mobile phlebotomists collected whole blood, serum and a nasopharyngeal or oropharyngeal swab from each participant. Over a 2-month period, participants in the prospective study had the option of providing additional blood draws and questionnaires. Prospective study blood samples were shipped either frozen or at room temperature before DNA extraction. TCRbeta CDR3 regions were amplified from genomic DNA using the immunoSEQ Assay, a bias-controlled multiplex PCR. As for how the authors treated the data: Within the assay, amplification of reference gene primers was used to estimate how many nucleated cells each sample contained. To quantify the absolute abundance of each unique TCRbeta CDR3 rearrangement, sequence reads were collapsed and filtered. For each sample, productive Simpson clonality was calculated by taking the square root of Simpson's diversity index across productive rearrangements. This immuneACCESS table, as held by TCRdb, lists in-frame sequences with V and J called but not all clones. Of the missing ones, under half trace to an unresolved V gene in checked studies; the others have no known cause. D and trimming were read from the DNA, whereas the V and J calls and clone size are those reported in that table. This sample comprises a few hundred thousand clones, about 87% of them detected only once. 1% to 1.5% of the sample lies in the top ten.

As for this clone: Its cognate antigen has yet to be identified. No much larger clone is present one base from it, and per-base qualities are unavailable.

The junction shows trimming of 6 bases on V and 0 bases on J, plus 18 bases between the germline ends. Taken from cysteine to phenylalanine, the CDR3 has 18 residues. Just CDR3 DNA is preserved here, 54 bases in frame from base 1. The germline V gene gives CDR1 as MDHEN and CDR2 as SYDVKM. The material sequenced was PBMCs or T cells enriched from blood (not recorded which). Here the chain combines TRBV28 and TRBJ1-6, with a weak D call of TRBD1 (6 bases match). The clonotype originates from a man aged 25-45 years who had recovered from COVID-19. Here is the DNA: TGTGCCAGCAGCCCAATACCCACAGGGAGCTCCTATAATTCACCCCTCCACTTT. Protein translation: CASSPIPTGSSYNSPLHF.